These 3 T cell receptor beta chains were sequenced from one sample in a study of blood T cell repertoires in COVID-19. TCRdb's table, derived via immunoSEQ multiplex PCR, lists solely in-frame clones and lacks some. Seen here are around 250,000 clones, under 95% observed once, and the top ten hold around 2.8%. The sample was PBMCs or T cells enriched from blood (not recorded which). Receptors originate from a middle-aged man who had been exposed to COVID-19.

V gene TRBV5-1 combines with J gene TRBJ2-7, with TRBD2 matching 14 bases. The CDR3 is 19 amino acids. CDR1 SGHRS and CDR2 YFSETQ come from the germline V gene. V was pared by 4 bases and J by 0 bases, with 12 bases of the junction left unmatched. In DNA form, the CDR3 reads TGCGCCAGCAGCACCACCGGGACTAGCGGGAGACACAGCTCCTACGAGCAGTACTTC. Translation gives CASSTTGTSGRHSSYEQYF.

This chain joins TRBV25-1 and TRBJ1-1, with D possibly being TRBD1 (6 bases). CDR1 MGHDK and CDR2 SYGVNS come from the germline V gene. Trimming cost V 4 bases and J 3 bases, with 24 bases left between them. CDR3 length: 18 amino acids. CDR3 coding DNA: TGTGCCAGCAGTGCTCTATGGGGGGGGACACCTTTTGACACTGAAGCTTTCTTT. It yields the protein CASSALWGGTPFDTEAFF.

V gene TRBV5-1 combines with J gene TRBJ2-1, with TRBD2 identical over 13 bases. After removal of 0 bases from V and 1 base from J, the junction contained 1 base not matched to a gene. Germline V CDR1 and CDR2: SGHRS, YFSETQ. This CDR3 has 17 amino acids. CDR3 region: CASSLGGLAGSYNEQFF. The CDR3 DNA is TGCGCCAGCAGCTTGGGGGGACTAGCGGGATCCTACAATGAGCAGTTCTTC.